These 31 T cell receptor beta chains originate from one sample sequenced in a study of T cells after somatic rescue of genetic block. Clones were sequenced by immunoSEQ multiplex PCR, and TCRdb holds only the in-frame ones, with some missing. The sample has more than 10,000 clones; 65% to 75% are singletons. Sequenced material: peripheral blood mononuclear cells (PBMCs). The receptors shown here come from a boy between 10 and 17 years old.

The chain is built from TRBV27 and TRBJ1-1; D remains ambiguous. Trimming left V 2 bases short and J 0 bases short, with 13 bases between. CDR3 length: 16 amino acids. Germline CDR1 reads MNHEY; CDR2 reads SMNVEV (reference sequence). CDR3 DNA sequence: TGTGCCAGCAGTTTACTTCGGTCGCCCTTGAACACTGAAGCTTTCTTT. As protein: CASSLLRSPLNTEAFF.

This clone came up once. The chain employs TRBV5-1 and TRBJ2-2; D gene uncertain. The V gene's germline CDR1 is SGHRS and CDR2 YFSETQ. The CDR3 totals 14 residues. Trimming cost V 1 base and J 7 bases, with 11 bases left between them. The CDR3 sequence is CASSLPSYDGELFF. Here the CDR3 DNA reads TGCGCCAGCAGCTTGCCTTCTTACGACGGGGAGCTGTTTTTT. The whole variable domain, filled in from reference TRBV5-1 and TRBJ2-2, reads KAGVTQTPRYLIKTRGQQVTLSCSPISGHRSVSWYQQTPGQGLQFLFEYFSETQRNKGNFPGRFSGRQFSNSRSEMNVSTLELGDSALYLCASSLPSYDGELFFGEGSRLTVL.

V gene TRBV18 combines with J gene TRBJ2-7; tentatively, D is TRBD2 (5 bases). Trimming took off 0 bases at V and 6 bases at J, with 15 bases between the two ends. The length of the CDR3 is 15 residues. Germline V gene lookup returns CDR1 KGHSH and CDR2 LQKENI. DNA of the CDR3: TGTGCCAGCTCACCACCAGACGGAGGAGCGTGCGAGCAGTACTTC. It encodes CASSPPDGGACEQYF.

The table lists this clone with a few counts. V gene TRBV19 combines with J gene TRBJ1-2, with a tentative D call TRBD1 (6 bases). Germline V gene data show CDR1 as LNHDA and CDR2 as SQIVND (reference sequence). The CDR3 sequence is 17 residues long. With 3 bases removed from V and 6 bases from J, the gap between germline ends came to 23 bases. The CDR3, as DNA: TGTGCCAGTAGTATTCATCCCTCTGTAGGGGGGCGAGATGGCTACACCTTC. Translating it yields CASSIHPSVGGRDGYTF. Full variable domain (remainder filled in from reference TRBV19 and TRBJ1-2): DGGITQSPKYLFRKEGQNVTLSCEQNLNHDAMYWYRQDPGQGLRLIYYSQIVNDFQKGDIAEGYSVSREKKESFPLTVTSAQKNPTAFYLCASSIHPSVGGRDGYTFGSGTRLTVV.

The V gene is TRBV27, the J gene TRBJ2-2; no clear D gene. The CDR3 has 15 amino acids. Germline V lookup: CDR1 MNHEY, CDR2 SMNVEV (reference sequence). Trimming removed 4 bases at V and 2 bases at J, with 11 bases between. The DNA for the CDR3 is TGTGCCAGCAGTTGGCGGCTAATAAACACCGGGGAGCTGTTTTTT. This sequence encodes CASSWRLINTGELFF.

This chain joins TRBV27 and TRBJ2-5, with 9 bases fitting TRBD1. This CDR3 has 15 amino acids. J lost 5 bases, V lost 5 bases, and 9 bases had no gene match. From germline, CDR1 is MNHEY and CDR2 SMNVEV (reference sequence). CDR3 DNA sequence: TGTGCCAGCAGTCCCCACAGGGGGCCTCAGGAGACCCAGTACTTC. This sequence encodes CASSPHRGPQETQYF.

CDR3 nucleotides: TGCGCCAGCAGCAGGGCCCCCGGGCCCGGCTACGAGCAGTACTTC. This gives the protein CASSRAPGPGYEQYF. The rearrangement uses TRBV5-1 and TRBJ2-7, with D unresolved. The CDR3 sequence is 15 residues long. Germline assignment: CDR1 SGHRS and CDR2 YFSETQ. The V end was cut by 4 bases, the J end by 3 bases, with 17 bases between.

V usage is TRBV7-9 and J usage is TRBJ2-7; no clear D. V lost 1 base to trimming and J lost 0 bases, with 10 bases between them. The V gene's germline CDR1 is SEHNR and CDR2 FQNEAQ (reference sequence). The CDR3 has 15 amino acids. This CDR3 is CASSLGLILSYEQYF. CDR3 bases: TGTGCCAGCAGCTTAGGTCTGATACTCTCCTACGAGCAGTACTTC.

The CDR3 DNA reads as TGTGCCAGCAGTGGCCGGGACAGTTCAAATGAAAAACTGTTTTTT. This gives the protein CASSGRDSSNEKLFF. V and J are TRBV28 and TRBJ1-4, with 7 bases fitting TRBD1. Looked up from germline, CDR1 is MDHEN and CDR2 is SYDVKM. The CDR3 is made up of 15 amino acids. After removal of 5 bases from V and 5 bases from J, the junction contained 8 bases not matched to a gene.

With respect to this clone: One end of the junction fails to match germline, which may point to a read error. The rearrangement joins TRBV7-7 to TRBJ2-5; the D call may be TRBD1 or TRBD2 (7 bases each). The CDR3 is 14 amino acids. Germline CDR1 and CDR2: SSHAT and FNYEAQ (reference sequence). The CDR3 region is CASSFSGGGETQYF. CDR3 nucleotide sequence: TGTGCTAGCAGCTTCTCAGGGGGGGGAGAGACCCAGTACTTC.

The chain uses TRBV9 and TRBJ2-2; tentative D call: TRBD1 (5 bases). V lost 4 bases to trimming and J lost 1 base, with 11 bases between them. The CDR3 runs 15 residues. In germline, CDR1 is SGDLS, CDR2 YYNGEE. The CDR3 DNA sequence: TGTGCCAGCAGCCCACAGACAGTGAACACCGGGGAGCTGTTTTTT. Protein sequence: CASSPQTVNTGELFF.

The CDR3 DNA reads as TGTGCCAGCAGCTTAGACGGGCGAGGGACTCGAACAAGCTCCTACGAGCAGTACTTC. Amino acids: CASSLDGRGTRTSSYEQYF. The chain couples TRBV11-2 to TRBJ2-7; D might be TRBD2 (6 bases). The ends were cut back, 0 bases at V and 0 bases at J, with 21 bases in the middle. The CDR3 length is 19 residues. CDR1 and CDR2 (germline): SGHAT, FQNNGV.

This sequence joins TRBV6-1 and TRBJ1-1; 7 bases align to TRBD1. The CDR3 is 18 amino acids. Per germline, CDR1 MNHNS and CDR2 SASEGT. Germline trimming cut 0 bases from V and 1 base from J; bases unmatched to any gene: 11. The CDR3, as DNA: TGTGCCAGCAGTGAAGCCGTCTGGACAGGTAGTCGGAACACTGAAGCTTTCTTT. It translates to CASSEAVWTGSRNTEAFF.

The rearrangement links TRBV2 to TRBJ1-2; 11 nucleotides line up with TRBD1. Germline V gene data show CDR1 as SNHLY and CDR2 as FYNNEI. Trimming took 4 bases from V and 7 from J; bases not matched to a gene: 8. The CDR3 covers 15 residues. CDR3 sequence (DNA): TGTGCCAGCAGTGTGGACAGGGGGCGCCCGGGTGGCTACACCTTC. This translates into CASSVDRGRPGGYTF.

The rearrangement joins TRBV25-1 to TRBJ2-7, with a tentative D call TRBD1 (5 bases). Trimming shortened V by 4 bases and J by 7 bases, and 17 bases separated the two germline ends. The CDR3 is made up of 14 amino acids. Looked up from germline, CDR1 is MGHDK and CDR2 is SYGVNS. The CDR3 DNA is TGTGCCAGCAGTGGGATGGGTGGGGCTAAAGAGCAGTACTTC. The encoded protein is CASSGMGGAKEQYF.

This chain connects TRBV5-6 to TRBJ2-3; no firm D call. Germline V CDR1 and CDR2: SGHDT, YYEEEE. The V end was cut by 2 bases, the J end by 2 bases, with 9 bases between. CDR3 size: 14 residues. The CDR3 loop reads CASSFIVVTDTQYF. CDR3 nucleotide sequence: TGTGCCAGCAGCTTCATTGTTGTCACAGATACGCAGTATTTT.

V usage is TRBV9 and J usage is TRBJ2-1, with a weak D call TRBD2 (5 bases). Trimming left V 0 bases short and J 0 bases short, with 10 bases between. The CDR3 covers 16 residues. CDR1 is SGDLS, CDR2 YYNGEE, per germline. This CDR3 reads CASSVAGGSSYNEQFF. The CDR3 region has the DNA TGTGCCAGCAGCGTAGCGGGTGGGAGCTCCTACAATGAGCAGTTCTTC.

The chain employs TRBV19 and TRBJ1-4; D possibly corresponds to TRBD1 (6 bases). Germline V gene sequence: CDR1 LNHDA, CDR2 SQIVND (reference sequence). Trimming removed 4 bases at V and 0 bases at J, with 9 bases between. The length of the CDR3 is 15 residues. The DNA of the CDR3 is TGTGCCAGTAGTACGGACAGTTCAACTAATGAAAAACTGTTTTTT. As protein: CASSTDSSTNEKLFF.

The V call is TRBV27, the J call TRBJ2-3; D possibly corresponds to TRBD2 (6 bases). The ends were cut back, 5 bases at V and 0 bases at J, with 21 bases in the middle. The CDR3 is 18 residues long. Germline loops: CDR1 MNHEY, CDR2 SMNVEV (reference sequence). CDR3 sequence (DNA): TGTGCCAGCAGTCCCCCGGGACTGATATTCTTTAGCACAGATACGCAGTATTTT. It is translated as CASSPPGLIFFSTDTQYF.

Here the CDR3 reads CASSLLTGAITGELFF. The CDR3 DNA reads TGTGCCAGCAGCTTATTGACAGGGGCCATCACCGGGGAGCTGTTTTTT. The rearrangement uses TRBV11-2 and TRBJ2-2; 8 nucleotides align to TRBD1. This CDR3 comprises 16 residues. Unmatched junction bases numbered 6, after V lost 2 bases and J lost 4 bases. Looked up from germline, CDR1 is SGHAT and CDR2 is FQNNGV.

This clone showed up just once. V is TRBV11-3 and J is TRBJ2-2; TRBD2 agrees at 12 bases. The J segment lost 6 bases and the V segment lost 5 bases, leaving 7 bases of the junction unmatched. Germline V gene lookup returns CDR1 SGHNT and CDR2 YENEEA. The CDR3 loop spans 16 amino acids. The CDR3 DNA reads TGTGCCAGCAGCCCCGGACTAGCGGGAATCGCCGGGGAGCTGTTTTTT. Protein product: CASSPGLAGIAGELFF.

This rearrangement joins TRBV6-1 to TRBJ2-7; no firm D call. The CDR3 loop spans 13 amino acids. Germline values: CDR1 MNHNS, CDR2 SASEGT. Trimming removed 6 bases at V and 0 bases at J, with 9 bases between. The DNA for the CDR3 is TGTGCCAGCAGAGACGGCAGCTCCTACGAGCAGTACTTC. Amino acids: CASRDGSSYEQYF.

The chain is built from TRBV10-1 and TRBJ2-7, with TRBD2 matching over 7 bases. The ends lost 2 bases at V and 0 bases at J; junction bases unmatched: 7. CDR1 WNHNN and CDR2 SYGVQD come from the germline V gene (reference sequence). The CDR3 has 16 amino acids. CDR3 in DNA: TGCGCCAGCAGTGAGCTGACTAGCCGTAGCTCCTACGAGCAGTACTTC. It is translated as CASSELTSRSSYEQYF.

This clone was counted a single time. The CDR3 bases are TGTGCCAGCAGCCCACAGGGGGCTTATGGCTATTATGGCTACACCTTC. Translation gives CASSPQGAYGYYGYTF. The chain uses TRBV27 and TRBJ1-2; 9 bases are a match to TRBD1. This CDR3 is built from 16 residues. The germline V gene has CDR1 MNHEY and CDR2 SMNVEV (reference sequence). J was trimmed by 5 bases and V by 6 bases; bases with no gene match: 13.

The chain uses TRBV27 and TRBJ2-1; 14 nucleotides agree with TRBD2. The CDR3 extends over 16 amino acids. Germline V gene data show CDR1 as MNHEY and CDR2 as SMNVEV (reference sequence). J lost 6 bases, V lost 4 bases, and 5 bases had no gene match. CDR3 in amino acids: CASSWAGLAGGNEQFF. CDR3 coding DNA: TGTGCCAGCAGTTGGGCTGGACTAGCGGGAGGCAATGAGCAGTTCTTC.

The J gene is TRBJ1-3, the V gene TRBV18; D is perhaps TRBD1 (5 bases). The germline CDR1 and CDR2 sequences are KGHSH and LQKENI. V dropped 5 bases and J dropped 0 bases, with 17 bases sitting between them. This CDR3 region has 17 residues. This CDR3 reads CASSYTTTGLSGNTIYF. CDR3 nucleotide sequence: TGTGCCAGCTCATACACTACCACAGGACTCTCTGGAAACACCATATATTTT.

As to this clone: An end of the junction does not agree with germline; a read error may underlie this. This chain uses TRBV16 with TRBJ1-5; possibly TRBD1 for D (5 bases). CDR1 and CDR2 from the germline V gene are KGHSY and FQNENV. The CDR3 has 15 amino acids. CDR3 DNA sequence: TGTGCCAGCAGCCAATCTCTGGGGCCGGATCAGCCCCGGCATTTT. As protein: CASSQSLGPDQPRHF.

This chain joins TRBV29-1 and TRBJ2-7; TRBD2 matches 7 bases. This CDR3 is 13 amino acids long. The junction had 9 bases not matched to a gene; V was cut back by 6 bases and J by 4 bases. Germline assignment: CDR1 SQVTM and CDR2 ANQGSEA. The chain's CDR3 is CSVLDHSGYEQYF. As DNA, the CDR3 is TGCAGCGTCCTTGACCATAGCGGGTACGAGCAGTACTTC.

The chain has TRBV19 and TRBJ2-5; D remains ambiguous. Trimming cost V 3 bases and J 1 base, with 15 bases left between them. This CDR3 region has 16 residues. In germline, CDR1 is LNHDA, CDR2 SQIVND (reference sequence). CDR3 sequence: CASSMTLRAPQETQYF. CDR3 DNA: TGTGCCAGTAGTATGACGCTGAGAGCTCCCCAAGAGACCCAGTACTTC.

The gene calls are TRBV7-6 and TRBJ2-3, with D tentatively TRBD2 (7 bases). The CDR3 length is 14 residues. The V end was cut by 3 bases, the J end by 6 bases, with 13 bases between. Germline-derived CDR1 and CDR2 are SGHVS and FNYEAQ. CDR3 region: CASSFGGGLDTQYF. CDR3 sequence (DNA): TGTGCCAGCAGCTTTGGGGGGGGCCTGGATACGCAGTATTTT. The variable domain in full, completed from reference TRBV7-6 and TRBJ2-3, reads GAGVSQSPRYKVTKRGQDVALRCDPISGHVSLYWYRQALGQGPEFLTYFNYEAQQDKSGLPNDRFSAERPEGSISTLTIQRTEQRDSAMYRCASSFGGGLDTQYFGPGTRLTVL.

This clone was seen more than once but under ten times. The chain couples TRBV7-9 to TRBJ2-1; D may be TRBD1 (5 bases). The germline V gene has CDR1 SEHNR and CDR2 FQNEAQ (reference sequence). V was trimmed by 8 bases and J by 2 bases, leaving 13 bases between them. CDR3 size: 14 residues. In nucleotides, the CDR3 is TGTGCCAGCCACGAAGGGGCGGCCTACAATGAGCAGTTCTTC. Its protein is CASHEGAAYNEQFF.